This TCR beta chain was identified in a study of CD4+ T cells in melanoma. Here immunoSEQ multiplex PCR was the method, and the copy in TCRdb shows in-frame clones only, minus some. The sample carries about 14,000 clones, around 80% recorded once. Study-wide points: Neoantigen-specific CD4+ T cells in melanoma reportedly had diverse differentiation states. A reported correlation linked neoantigen-specific CD4+ T cells to CD8+, macrophage and B cell function.

In this sample, this clone turned up a few times. Antigen: not known. The sequenced sample was cells from a culture (not recorded whether cultured in vitro). This receptor was obtained from a human donor with melanoma.

This CDR3 reads CASSGENYGYTF. The CDR3 DNA reads TGTGCCAGCTCGGGCGAAAACTATGGCTACACCTTC. The rearrangement uses TRBV7-9 and TRBJ1-2; no firm D call. V was pared by 8 bases and J by 2 bases, with 9 bases between. CDR1 and CDR2 (germline): SEHNR, FQNEAQ (reference sequence). The CDR3 is 12 amino acids.